This record looks at one T cell receptor (beta chain) sequence and its context. Its antigen is as yet unknown. One entry per CDR3 protein, called by TCRdb with MiXCR from the RT-PCR reads. The sample records under 850,000 distinct CDR3 sequences, approximately 17% being singletons. CDR3 length: 15 amino acids. Germline V CDR1 and CDR2: SGHRS, YFSETQ. V shed 3 bases and J shed 4 bases, with 14 bases lying between them. This entry comes from a study of response to subunit inactivated influenza vaccine. Study-wide points: Few new T cells, the authors suggested, are recruited by each seasonal influenza vaccination.

This chain uses TRBV5-1 with TRBJ2-1; D is ambiguous. Sample: PBMCs from blood, taken 5 days after vaccination. The TCR sequence derives from a man aged 45-60 years who received an inactivated influenza vaccine. The DNA of the CDR3 is TGCGCCAGCAGCTCTACAACTCCCACTTACAATGAGCAGTTCTTC. The encoded protein is CASSSTTPTYNEQFF.